The next 23 T cell receptor beta chains were all read from a single sample in a study of blood T cell repertoires in COVID-19. Repertoires were generated with immunoSEQ multiplex PCR, while TCRdb's copy carries only in-frame clones and drops some. The top ten hold just over 2.5% of the sample, which has 230,000 or so clones, about 87% seen once. Sequences were obtained from PBMCs or T cells enriched from blood (not recorded which). The receptors shown here come from a woman in her 30s who had recovered from COVID-19.

The V call is TRBV12-3 or TRBV12-4, the J call TRBJ2-5; 8 bases agree with TRBD1. This CDR3 has 13 residues. V trimming: 10 bases; J trimming: 3 bases; junction bases outside the gene matches: 7. For the CDR3, the DNA is TGTGCCACCCCCGACAGGGGCGAAGAGACCCAGTACTTC. It translates to CATPDRGEETQYF.

This chain uses TRBV5-1 with TRBJ1-1; TRBD1 aligns across 11 bases. Germline V gives CDR1 SGHRS, CDR2 YFSETQ. The V segment lost 4 bases and the J segment 7 bases; nucleotides outside the gene matches: 3. This CDR3 region has 13 residues. The CDR3 is CASSAGTGGEAFF. Here the CDR3 DNA reads TGCGCCAGCAGCGCCGGGACAGGGGGTGAAGCTTTCTTT.

This clone came up once. The V and J genes are TRBV12-5 and TRBJ2-7, with 8 bases identical to TRBD1. The V gene's germline CDR1 is LGHNT and CDR2 FRNRAP. This CDR3 is 14 amino acids long. V was pared by 6 bases and J by 2 bases, with 6 bases of the junction left unmatched. The CDR3 loop reads CASGYGTGAYEQYF. The CDR3 DNA reads TGTGCTAGTGGCTACGGGACAGGAGCCTACGAGCAGTACTTC.

This chain uses TRBV5-4 with TRBJ2-2, with D possibly TRBD2 on 5 matching bases. This CDR3 is built from 14 residues. The germline V gene has CDR1 SGHNT and CDR2 YYREEE (reference sequence). The V gene lost 0 bases and the J gene lost 11 bases, with 14 bases spanning the gap. The CDR3 coding sequence is TGTGCCAGCAGCTTGGACACCCTCCGGGGAGAGCTGTTTTTT. Protein product: CASSLDTLRGELFF.

The gene calls are TRBV4-2 and TRBJ1-1, with 9 bases fitting TRBD1. J gave up 11 bases and V 0 bases, and 7 bases lay outside the gene matches. The CDR3 has 14 residues. Germline V gene lookup returns CDR1 LGHNA and CDR2 YNFKEQ. The CDR3: CASSQDADRGDAFF. Here the CDR3 DNA reads TGTGCCAGCAGCCAAGATGCGGACAGGGGTGACGCTTTCTTT.

The rearrangement uses TRBV19 and TRBJ2-3, with 7 nucleotides matching TRBD2. Trimming cost V 6 bases and J 1 base; bases outside gene matches: 10. CDR3 size: 16 residues. CDR1 LNHDA and CDR2 SQIVND come from the germline V gene (reference sequence). In nucleotides, the CDR3 is TGTGCCAGTAGCTATCGAGCGGGGAGGGGCACAGATACGCAGTATTTT. It specifies CASSYRAGRGTDTQYF. Complete variable domain (other parts from reference TRBV19 and TRBJ2-3): DGGITQSPKYLFRKEGQNVTLSCEQNLNHDAMYWYRQDPGQGLRLIYYSQIVNDFQKGDIAEGYSVSREKKESFPLTVTSAQKNPTAFYLCASSYRAGRGTDTQYFGPGTRLTVL.

This clone has just a few counts. The chain has TRBV3-1 (or the pseudogene TRBV3-2) and TRBJ2-1, with 10 bases that match TRBD2. The CDR3 sequence is 17 residues long. V shed 4 bases, J shed 2 bases, and the junction held 8 bases outside the gene matches. From germline, CDR1 is LGHDT and CDR2 YNNKEL (reference sequence). This chain's CDR3 is CASSPKTSGRPYNEQFF. DNA of the CDR3: TGTGCCAGCAGCCCGAAGACTAGCGGGCGACCCTACAATGAGCAGTTCTTC.

V gene TRBV7-3 combines with J gene TRBJ2-5, with TRBD2 identical over 7 bases. This CDR3 comprises 15 residues. With 0 bases clipped from V and 5 bases from J, the junction kept 6 bases outside the gene matches. The germline V gene encodes CDR1 SGHTA and CDR2 FQGTGA. This chain's CDR3 is CASSLTRIGGETQYF. CDR3 bases: TGTGCCAGCAGCTTAACGCGCATCGGGGGGGAGACCCAGTACTTC.

The J gene is TRBJ1-2, the V gene TRBV6-5; the D is unclear. CDR1 is MNHEY and CDR2 is SVGAGI in the germline V gene. This CDR3 is 13 amino acids long. Trimming removed 4 bases at V and 7 bases at J, with 13 bases between. CDR3 nucleotides: TGTGCCAGCAGTTTTATCAGGTTGGGTGGCTACACCTTC. This translates into CASSFIRLGGYTF.

The rearrangement links TRBV19 to TRBJ2-3; the D is unclear. V gave up 2 bases and J gave up 2 bases, with 11 bases separating them. The CDR3 has 15 residues. CDR1 and CDR2 (germline): LNHDA, SQIVND (reference sequence). The CDR3 reads CASSISSALTDTQYF. The CDR3 DNA reads as TGTGCCAGTAGTATATCGAGTGCGCTCACAGATACGCAGTATTTT.

The CDR3 region has the DNA TGTGCCAGCAGCGTCGGGGGGCTGGGAAACTATGGCTACACCTTC. It codes for CASSVGGLGNYGYTF. The genes are TRBV9 and TRBJ1-2; TRBD1 is a possible D gene (6 bases). Per the germline V gene, CDR1 is SGDLS and CDR2 is YYNGEE. V was pared by 2 bases and J by 2 bases, with 13 bases between. The CDR3 runs to 15 residues.

V usage is TRBV9 and J usage is TRBJ2-1; 9 nucleotides match TRBD2. Per germline, CDR1 SGDLS and CDR2 YYNGEE. V lost 2 bases and J lost 7; bases outside the gene matches: 7. This CDR3 is built from 15 residues. The CDR3 bases are TGTGCCAGCAGCGTCAGGAGCGGGGGGAAGAATGAGCAGTTCTTC. Amino acids: CASSVRSGGKNEQFF.

The DNA for the CDR3 is TGTGCCAGCAGCCCAAGGGACAGACTCCACTTT. Translated, it gives CASSPRDRLHF. The rearrangement links TRBV7-8 to TRBJ1-6; 7 bases map to TRBD1. The CDR3 loop spans 11 amino acids. Germline lookup yields CDR1 SGHVS and CDR2 FQNEAQ. V trimming: 5 bases; J trimming: 16 bases; junction bases outside the gene matches: 5.

A word on this clone: One end of the junction varies from germline; a read error may be responsible. The V gene is TRBV9, the J gene TRBJ1-2, with D possibly being TRBD1 (6 bases). The germline gives CDR1 SGDLS, CDR2 YYNGEE. The CDR3 runs 14 residues. Written as DNA, the CDR3 is TGTGCCAGCACCGTAGGGGGGCGCGGTTATGGCTACACCTTC. It specifies CASTVGGRGYGYTF.

This clone was recorded once. This chain joins TRBV9 and TRBJ2-1; 11 nucleotides align to TRBD2. Germline lookup yields CDR1 SGDLS and CDR2 YYNGEE. The CDR3 is made up of 15 amino acids. Trimming removed 0 bases from V and 6 bases from J; junction bases left unmatched: 2. The CDR3 sequence is CASSVGSGGVNEQFF. The DNA for the CDR3 is TGTGCCAGCAGCGTAGGTAGCGGGGGGGTCAATGAGCAGTTCTTC.

The V call is TRBV18, the J call TRBJ1-4, with 7 nucleotides matching TRBD1. The V gene end was trimmed by 0 bases and the J gene end by 2 bases; junction bases not matched to a gene: 6. Germline CDR1 and CDR2: KGHSH and LQKENI. This CDR3 is 17 amino acids long. The CDR3 sequence: CASSPPRQGQTNEKLFF. The CDR3 DNA sequence: TGTGCCAGCTCACCACCGAGACAGGGCCAGACTAATGAAAAACTGTTTTTT. Drawing the rest from reference TRBV18 and TRBJ1-4, the complete variable domain is NAGVMQNPRHLVRRRGQEARLRCSPMKGHSHVYWYRQLPEEGLKFMVYLQKENIIDESGMPKERFSAEFPKEGPSILRIQQVVRGDSAAYFCASSPPRQGQTNEKLFFGSGTQLSVL.

CDR3 residues: CATSDPSSGGAVLRSTQYF. The CDR3 DNA reads TGTGCCACCAGTGACCCCTCTAGCGGGGGGGCCGTCTTAAGGAGTACGCAGTATTTT. V and J are TRBV24-1 and TRBJ2-3; 12 positions agree with TRBD2. This CDR3 region has 19 residues. The junction had 18 bases not matched to a gene; V was cut back by 4 bases and J by 8 bases. Germline-derived CDR1 and CDR2 are KGHDR and SFDVKD.

The CDR3 DNA reads TGTGCCAGCAGCCAACTTAGCAGGGGCCAAGAGACCCAGTACTTC. Its protein product is CASSQLSRGQETQYF. V usage is TRBV4-2 and J usage is TRBJ2-5; tentative D call: TRBD1 (6 bases). Germline V CDR1 and CDR2: LGHNA, YNFKEQ. The CDR3 has 15 amino acids. V lost 2 bases to trimming and J lost 1 base, with 11 bases between them.

This clone showed up just once. The chain carries TRBV9 and TRBJ1-2; the D gene is possibly TRBD1 (5 bases). CDR3 length: 14 residues. Germline values: CDR1 SGDLS, CDR2 YYNGEE. With 0 bases removed from V and 3 bases from J, the gap between germline ends came to 9 bases. The CDR3 here is CASSVEVGDYGYTF. The CDR3 DNA sequence: TGTGCCAGCAGCGTAGAGGTAGGGGACTATGGCTACACCTTC.

The chain links TRBV7-8 to TRBJ1-5; D is possibly TRBD1 (6 bases). The germline CDR1 and CDR2 sequences are SGHVS and FQNEAQ. CDR3 length equals 14 residues. Deletions cut 3 bases from V and 3 bases from J, with 9 bases between. CDR3 amino acids: CASSFDRLNQPQHF. Here the CDR3 DNA reads TGTGCCAGCAGCTTCGACAGGCTCAATCAGCCCCAGCATTTT.

The chain carries TRBV11-2 and TRBJ2-7, with D perhaps TRBD1 (7 bases). CDR3 length equals 15 residues. Germline V gene lookup returns CDR1 SGHAT and CDR2 FQNNGV. Trimming shortened V by 1 base and J by 5 bases, and 15 bases separated the two germline ends. CDR3 nucleotides: TGTGCCAGCAGCTTAGCTTCCGGAGGGGGCGACGAGCAGTACTTC. This gives the protein CASSLASGGGDEQYF.

The chain combines TRBV4-1 with TRBJ1-1; D uncertain. CDR1 and CDR2 (germline): MGHRA, YSYEKL. This CDR3 region has 18 residues. V shed 2 bases and J shed 0 bases, with 19 bases lying between them. In DNA form, the CDR3 reads TGCGCCAGCAGCCAAACGCAAAAATTACGCGCTGTGAACACTGAAGCTTTCTTT. Its protein product is CASSQTQKLRAVNTEAFF.

The chain carries TRBV12-5 and TRBJ2-7, with D perhaps matching TRBD1 (5 bases). CDR1 and CDR2 (germline): LGHNT, FRNRAP. Trimming removed 4 bases from V and 1 base from J, with 14 bases in between. The CDR3 runs 15 residues. CDR3 DNA: TGTGCTAGTGGTTACGCAGGGATTTTATCCTACGAGCAGTACTTC. It encodes CASGYAGILSYEQYF.